What follows are 26 T cell receptor beta chains derived from one specimen sequenced in a study of blood T cells in healthy people across ages. Together with a sample-barcoded 5' primer, a J-beta primer mix was included in a second PCR lasting about 6 to 12 cycles. TCRdb ran MiXCR on the 5' RACE reads and lists one entry per CDR3 protein. This repertoire shows 870,000 or so distinct CDR3 sequences, under 35% found once; its top ten account for around a sixth. The source material was blood. The receptor source for this set is a woman older than 75 in good health.

The chain links TRBV3-1 to TRBJ1-5, with D maybe TRBD1 (5 bases). V was pared by 0 bases and J by 2 bases, with 11 bases between. The CDR3 contains 16 residues. Germline-derived CDR1 and CDR2 are LGHDT and YNNKEL (reference sequence). The CDR3 nucleotides read TGTGCCAGCAGCCAAGATTCGGGACCGTGCAATCAGCCCCAGCATTTT. The encoded protein is CASSQDSGPCNQPQHF.

Many counts were recorded for this clonotype. This rearrangement joins TRBV24-1 to TRBJ2-1; perhaps D is TRBD1 or TRBD2 (5 bases each). The CDR3 extends over 17 amino acids. The V end lost 3 bases, the J end lost 6 bases, and 20 bases lay between the germline ends. Germline lookup yields CDR1 KGHDR and CDR2 SFDVKD. CDR3: CATSDPTTGGPPNEQFF. In DNA, the CDR3 is TGTGCCACCAGTGATCCCACCACAGGCGGGCCCCCCAATGAGCAGTTCTTC.

In this sample, this clonotype turned up many times. V usage is TRBV10-3 and J usage is TRBJ2-5, with a tentative D call TRBD2 (5 bases). The CDR3 totals 14 residues. The ends were cut back, 4 bases at V and 9 bases at J, with 18 bases in the middle. CDR1 and CDR2 (germline): ENHRY, SYGVKD. CDR3 in DNA: TGTGCCATCAGTGCGGAGACTATGCGAAGGGCCCAGTACTTC. This codes for CAISAETMRRAQYF.

J is TRBJ1-5 and V is TRBV20-1, with a possible D match to TRBD1 (5 bases). The CDR3 has 14 amino acids. Germline V gives CDR1 DFQATT, CDR2 SNEGSKA (reference sequence). V was clipped by 7 bases and J by 3 bases, with 16 bases between them. The DNA of the CDR3 is TGCAGTGGCGGCGGCGGGACCCTCAATCAGCCCCAGCATTTT. Amino acids: CSGGGGTLNQPQHF.

A few counts support this clonotype. In DNA form, the CDR3 reads TGTGCCAGCAGCCAGGGGACAGGGGTTAATTCACCCCTCCACTTT. Translated: CASSQGTGVNSPLHF. The chain couples TRBV3-1 to TRBJ1-6, with TRBD1 matching over 10 bases. CDR3 size: 15 residues. Trimming cost V 3 bases and J 6 bases; bases outside gene matches: 2. Per the germline V gene, CDR1 is LGHDT and CDR2 is YNNKEL (reference sequence). The variable domain in full, completed from reference TRBV3-1 and TRBJ1-6, reads DTAVSQTPKYLVTQMGNDKSIKCEQNLGHDTMYWYKQDSKKFLKIMFSYNNKELIINETVPNRFSPKSPDKAHLNLHINSLELGDSAVYFCASSQGTGVNSPLHFGNGTRLTVT.

J is TRBJ2-5 and V is TRBV12-3 or TRBV12-4; maybe TRBD1 (7 bases). The CDR3 runs to 14 residues. The ends were cut back, 3 bases at V and 5 bases at J, with 13 bases in the middle. DNA of the CDR3: TGTGCCAGCAGTTTCAGGGGGGCCATTGAGACCCAGTACTTC. Its protein product is CASSFRGAIETQYF.

This chain links TRBV6-2 or TRBV6-3 with TRBJ2-3; D remains ambiguous. The germline V and J ends were trimmed by 7 bases and 9 bases, with 23 bases remaining between them. Germline V lookup: CDR1 MNHEY, CDR2 SVGEGT. The CDR3 extends over 15 amino acids. The CDR3 DNA reads TGTGCCAGCACAAAAACGCAAGCTATGGTGGGAACGCAGTATTTT. It encodes CASTKTQAMVGTQYF.

This clonotype appeared a few times. A read error may be the cause here, since a much bigger clone is one base away. DNA of the CDR3: TGCAGCGTCGACAGGGGTAGTAACGAGCAGTACTTC. Its protein is CSVDRGSNEQYF. V gene TRBV29-1 combines with J gene TRBJ2-7; 8 bases align to TRBD1. Losses at the gene ends were 6 bases for V and 5 bases for J; bases not matched to a gene: 6. Germline V lookup: CDR1 SQVTM, CDR2 ANQGSEA. CDR3 length: 12 residues.

In this sample, this clonotype turned up many times. The V call is TRBV5-1, the J call TRBJ2-1, with 10 nucleotides matching TRBD2. Germline V gene data show CDR1 as SGHRS and CDR2 as YFSETQ. Germline trimming cut 1 base from V and 1 base from J; bases unmatched to any gene: 8. CDR3 size: 18 residues. The CDR3 DNA is TGCGCCAGCAGCTTGAGGGGACTAGCGCTTTCTTCCTACAATGAGCAGTTCTTC. Amino acids: CASSLRGLALSSYNEQFF.

This chain connects TRBV20-1 to TRBJ2-1, with 12 bases lining up with TRBD2. Germline CDR1 DFQATT, CDR2 SNEGSKA (reference sequence). This CDR3 comprises 15 residues. Unmatched junction bases numbered 9, after V lost 6 bases and J lost 6 bases. CDR3 in amino acids: CSADSTSGGPNEQFF. The CDR3 coding sequence is TGCAGTGCGGACTCCACTAGCGGGGGGCCCAATGAGCAGTTCTTC.

This clonotype was found many times. V gene TRBV9 combines with J gene TRBJ2-1, with TRBD1 matching over 7 bases. The V and J ends lost 4 bases and 4 bases, in that order; junction bases with no gene match: 2. CDR3 size: 13 residues. Germline CDR1 is SGDLS and CDR2 is YYNGEE. CDR3 DNA: TGTGCCAGCAGCAAGGGACAGTACAATGAGCAGTTCTTC. This translates into CASSKGQYNEQFF.

This clonotype was seen repeatedly, ten times or more. This rearrangement joins TRBV24-1 to TRBJ2-7; 10 nucleotides agree with TRBD1. The V and J ends lost 2 bases and 0 bases, in that order; junction bases with no gene match: 6. The CDR3 runs to 17 residues. Germline-derived CDR1 and CDR2 are KGHDR and SFDVKD. CDR3 region: CATSDSGTGESSYEQYF. In DNA, the CDR3 is TGTGCCACCAGTGATTCTGGGACAGGGGAGAGCTCCTACGAGCAGTACTTC.

This clonotype was recorded once. A much more abundant neighbour one base away suggests this may be a read error. This chain joins TRBV20-1 and TRBJ2-1; 9 bases line up with TRBD2. The CDR3 runs 15 residues. Germline CDR1 is DFQATT and CDR2 is SNEGSKA (reference sequence). CDR3 sequence: CCARDAGGGYNEQFF. The CDR3 coding sequence is TGCTGTGCTAGAGATGCGGGGGGGGGTTACAATGAGCAGTTCTTC.

This rearrangement joins TRBV30 to TRBJ2-4; D is uncertain. The DNA end lines up better with TRBJ2-7; the J call may be wrong. Germline V gives CDR1 GTSNPN, CDR2 SVGIG (reference sequence). This CDR3 has 10 residues. CDR3 protein: CAWGTPEQYF. The CDR3 DNA reads TGTGCCTGGGGCACCCCCGAGCAGTACTTC.

Here the CDR3 DNA reads TGTGCCAGCAGTCTAAGCCGGGTATCGAACTATGGCTACACCTTC. This gives the protein CASSLSRVSNYGYTF. The chain joins TRBV7-9 to TRBJ1-2, with D hard to call. V was cut by 6 bases and J by 2 bases, with 16 bases left in between. Germline V lookup: CDR1 SEHNR, CDR2 FQNEAQ (reference sequence). The CDR3 has 15 amino acids.

The chain is built from TRBV5-6 and TRBJ2-7; 9 bases align to TRBD1. Germline CDR1 SGHDT, CDR2 YYEEEE. V was pared by 4 bases and J by 3 bases, with 11 bases of the junction left unmatched. The CDR3 extends over 16 amino acids. For the CDR3, the DNA is TGTGCCAGCAGCGATAACCGGGACAGGGTTTTCTACGAGCAGTACTTC. Translation: CASSDNRDRVFYEQYF.

The genes are TRBV3-1 and TRBJ1-4, with a possible D match to TRBD1 (6 bases). V was shortened by 8 bases and J by 12 bases, with 19 bases between the two germline ends. Germline V CDR1 and CDR2: LGHDT, YNNKEL (reference sequence). The CDR3 is 13 residues long. The CDR3, as DNA: TGTGCCAGCCTCGGGGGGCCAGGGGAAGAACTGTTTTTT. It codes for CASLGGPGEELFF.

This clonotype was seen just once. A clone one base away is much larger, so this may be a read error. This chain joins TRBV20-1 and TRBJ2-3, with D perhaps being TRBD1 or TRBD2 (6 bases each). The CDR3 spans 16 residues. V was clipped by 4 bases and J by 3 bases, with 20 bases between them. Germline lookup yields CDR1 DFQATT and CDR2 SNEGSKA (reference sequence). The CDR3 protein is CSAIRRRRRGTDTQYF. The DNA of the CDR3 is TGCAGTGCTATCAGACGGCGTAGGAGGGGGACAGATACGCAGTATTTT.

J is TRBJ2-1 and V is TRBV7-2, with D perhaps matching TRBD1 (6 bases). V gave up 6 bases and J gave up 5 bases, with 11 bases separating them. This CDR3 spans 13 amino acids. CDR1 is SGHTA, CDR2 FQGNSA, per germline. The CDR3 sequence: CASSIPGDNEQFF. The CDR3 DNA reads as TGTGCCAGCAGTATCCCAGGGGACAATGAGCAGTTCTTC.

The chain couples TRBV5-1 to TRBJ2-1; 13 nucleotides agree with TRBD2. The V gene's germline CDR1 is SGHRS and CDR2 YFSETQ. Losses at the gene ends were 4 bases for V and 4 bases for J; bases not matched to a gene: 5. The CDR3 covers 16 residues. The CDR3, as DNA: TGCGCCAGCAGCGTGGGACTAGCGGGACCTTACAATGAGCAGTTCTTC. Translated, it gives CASSVGLAGPYNEQFF.

The J gene is TRBJ2-1, the V gene TRBV6-1, with 10 positions matching TRBD2. The germline CDR1 and CDR2 sequences are MNHNS and SASEGT. Germline trimming cut 5 bases from V and 4 bases from J; bases unmatched to any gene: 8. This CDR3 has 16 residues. The CDR3 DNA sequence: TGTGCCAGCAGTCCGAGGAGTAGCGGGGGGTACAATGAGCAGTTCTTC. Translation gives CASSPRSSGGYNEQFF.

The table lists this clonotype with many counts. The chain couples TRBV7-2 to TRBJ2-5; D gene ambiguous. Germline V gives CDR1 SGHTA, CDR2 FQGNSA. Trimming took 5 bases from V and 5 from J, leaving 12 bases between them. The CDR3 contains 13 residues. The CDR3 DNA reads as TGTGCCAGCAGCCCCGCGTTCACGGAGACCCAGTACTTC. This gives the protein CASSPAFTETQYF.

This clonotype showed up many times. V gene TRBV28 combines with J gene TRBJ1-2, with D possibly being TRBD1 (5 bases). V was shortened by 3 bases and J by 1 base, with 12 bases between the two germline ends. The CDR3 extends over 15 amino acids. Per germline, CDR1 MDHEN and CDR2 SYDVKM. The CDR3 sequence: CASSFHQGNNYGYTF. CDR3 coding DNA: TGTGCCAGCAGTTTCCACCAGGGAAATAACTATGGCTACACCTTC.

This sequence joins TRBV7-8 and TRBJ2-1; 7 bases map to TRBD1. V shed 2 bases, J shed 4 bases, and the junction held 5 bases outside the gene matches. Germline V gene lookup returns CDR1 SGHVS and CDR2 FQNEAQ. The CDR3 is 15 amino acids. The CDR3 protein is CASSLYGDSYNEQFF. CDR3 nucleotide sequence: TGTGCCAGCAGCTTATACGGGGACAGTTACAATGAGCAGTTCTTC. The variable domain in full, completed from reference TRBV7-8 and TRBJ2-1, reads GAGVSQSPRYKVAKRGQDVALRCDPISGHVSLFWYQQALGQGPEFLTYFQNEAQLDKSGLPSDRFFAERPEGSVSTLKIQRTQQEDSAVYLCASSLYGDSYNEQFFGPGTRLTVL.

This clonotype was observed a few times. This chain joins TRBV10-2 and TRBJ1-5; tentative D call: TRBD1 (5 bases). CDR3 size: 15 residues. Germline values: CDR1 WSHSY, CDR2 SAAADI. V was shortened by 3 bases and J by 6 bases, with 15 bases between the two germline ends. The CDR3, as DNA: TGCGCCAGCAGTGATCGGCAGGGCTTCCTTCAGCCCCAGCATTTT. This codes for CASSDRQGFLQPQHF.

The chain has TRBV5-1 and TRBJ1-5; 7 bases match TRBD1. The CDR3 has 17 residues. The V and J ends lost 0 bases and 4 bases, in that order; junction bases with no gene match: 10. The V gene's germline CDR1 is SGHRS and CDR2 YFSETQ. CDR3 nucleotide sequence: TGCGCCAGCAGCTTGGGTACAACCGGGACAGAGAATCAGCCCCAGCATTTT. Protein: CASSLGTTGTENQPQHF.